This T cell receptor (beta chain) is from a study of blood T cell repertoires in COVID-19 (TCRdb year 2020). Some background on the complete study: The collaborator samples originated in the United States, Italy and Spain and spanned the acute and convalescent phases of COVID-19. The samples were drawn from the first 160 participants of the ongoing ImmuneRACE study and from 1,254 subjects provided by 6 global collaborators. The material from the prospective study consisted of cDNA or gDNA derived from T cells, B-cell-depleted T cells, or PBMCs. HLA class I and class II types, where available, came from metadata supplied by the sample provider rather than from assay-based typing. The dataset comprised deeply sampled blood TCRbeta repertoires from subjects exposed to, actively infected with, or recovered from COVID-19. The sample metadata nearly always contained a de-identified subject ID, COVID-19 status, age in years and sex. A freely available public database, intended as a resource for researchers studying the immune response to SARS-CoV-2, is where the repertoires were released. Points the paper makes about the study in general: Clinical and demographic metadata were provided uncurated, with the amount varying by source and participant.

The germline V gene supplies CDR1 MRHNA and CDR2 SNTAGT. Measured from the cysteine to the phenylalanine, the CDR3 is 10 residues long. Of all the DNA, just the CDR3 is kept, 30 bases in frame from base 1. Trimming costs V 11 bases and J 5 bases, and their ends lie 10 bases apart. In Seattle, one collaborating source enrolled patients while the infection was active and tracked those patients longitudinally over the course of disease. The collaborating institutions used their own protocols to collect whole blood in K2EDTA tubes. For TCRbeta analysis, collaborators shipped samples as frozen whole blood, isolated PBMCs, or DNA extracted from either of those sample types. Comments on this clone: This receptor's antigen is unknown. Base qualities are not provided; no much larger clone lies one nucleotide away.

TCRbeta CDR3 regions were amplified from genomic DNA by means of the immunoSEQ Assay, a bias-controlled multiplex PCR. From the authors' description of their analysis: The number of nucleated cells in each sample was estimated by amplification of reference gene primers within the assay. To quantify the absolute abundance of each unique TCRbeta CDR3 rearrangement, sequence reads were collapsed and filtered. For each sample, productive Simpson clonality was calculated as the square root of Simpson's diversity index over productive rearrangements. TCRdb limited this immuneACCESS table to in-frame rearrangements with V and J called. A share of clones is missing; checked studies link under half to unresolved V genes, and the rest is unexplained. The DNA gave D and trimming, while V, J and clone size come from that table. The sample records under 200,000 clones, around 87% of which are singletons. The leading ten clones occupy just over 2.5% of the sample.

The source is a woman aged 80 or older with COVID-19, enrolled during active disease. The chain was built from TRBV6-4 and TRBJ2-7, and the D gene may be TRBD2, 5 bases matching. The sequencing input was peripheral blood. CDR3 reads: CAGGLNEQYF. Read as DNA, the sequence is TGTGCCGGCGGACTGAACGAGCAGTACTTC.